This T cell receptor (beta chain) was documented in a study of a mutant IDH1 vaccine in newly diagnosed glioma. Background on the study: Treated individuals were about 60% male and approximately 38% female, averaging approximately 40 years of age. Beforehand, treatment had been radiotherapy, temozolomide, or both; the majority received both.

With respect to this clone: Its cognate antigen is unknown.

The V and J ends lost 1 base and 8 bases respectively, with 5 bases between them. The germline V gene encodes CDR1 SGHTA and CDR2 FQGNSA. This CDR3 comprises 12 residues. TCRdb's copy holds only in-frame clones and misses some; the assay was immunoSEQ multiplex PCR. This table has 60,000 to 85,000 clones, 79% appearing once. Time point here: baseline, week 1 (first vaccination visit). Treatment given: pre-vaccination baseline after standard-of-care therapy. Study-wide results and limits: With respect to changes in top peripheral T cell clonotypes, pseudoprogression seemed unrelated. Evidence of vaccine-induced immune responses was documented in 85% to 95% of patients.

This TCR was sampled from a man in his fifties or sixties with glioma. Sequenced material: PBMCs, taken from a glioma patient treated with radiotherapy, temozolomide or both. The V and J genes are TRBV7-2 and TRBJ1-4; D gene unclear. The CDR3 coding sequence is TGTGCCAGCAGCTTAGATCGAGAAAAACTGTTTTTT. Its translation is CASSLDREKLFF.